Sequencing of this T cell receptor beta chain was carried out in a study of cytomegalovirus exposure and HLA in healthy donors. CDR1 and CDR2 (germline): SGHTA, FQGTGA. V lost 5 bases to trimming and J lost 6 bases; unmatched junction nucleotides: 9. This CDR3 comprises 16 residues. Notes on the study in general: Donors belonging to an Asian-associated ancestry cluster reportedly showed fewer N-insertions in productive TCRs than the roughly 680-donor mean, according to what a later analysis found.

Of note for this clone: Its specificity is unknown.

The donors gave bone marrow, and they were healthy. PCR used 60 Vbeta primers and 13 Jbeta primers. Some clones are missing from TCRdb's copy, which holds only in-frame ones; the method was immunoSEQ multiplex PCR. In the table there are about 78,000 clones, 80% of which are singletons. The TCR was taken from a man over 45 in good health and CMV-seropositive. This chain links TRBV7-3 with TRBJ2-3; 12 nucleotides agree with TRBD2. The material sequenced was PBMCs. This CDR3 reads CASSPRLAGGVDTQYF. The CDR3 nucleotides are TGTGCCAGCAGCCCCAGGCTAGCGGGAGGGGTGGATACGCAGTATTTT. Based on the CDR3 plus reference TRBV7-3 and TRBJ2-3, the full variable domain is GAGVSQTPSNKVTEKGKYVELRCDPISGHTALYWYRQSLGQGPEFLIYFQGTGAADDSGLPNDRFFAVRPEGSVSTLKIQRTERGDSAVYLCASSPRLAGGVDTQYFGPGTRLTVL.